This T cell receptor (beta chain) was captured by sequencing in a study of blood T cell repertoires in COVID-19. Donors were grouped by their self-reported clinical history. The germline V gene has CDR1 SGHNT and CDR2 YYREEE (reference sequence). J gave up 5 bases and V 1 base, and 4 bases lay outside the gene matches. The CDR3 loop spans 14 amino acids. Only in-frame clones appear in the TCRdb table, and some are missing; sequencing was by immunoSEQ multiplex PCR. The repertoire holds about 210,000 clones, with 87% as singletons. The sample taken for sequencing was PBMCs or T cells enriched from blood (not recorded which). The J gene is TRBJ2-7, the V gene TRBV5-4, with 9 positions matching TRBD1. This receptor was identified in a young man with acute COVID-19. The CDR3 sequence: CASSLPGQGNEQYF. DNA of the CDR3: TGTGCCAGCAGCTTGCCGGGACAGGGCAACGAGCAGTACTTC.